Below, 27 T cell receptor beta chains from the same sample are listed, as sequenced in a study of blood T cell repertoires in COVID-19. Clones were read by immunoSEQ multiplex PCR, and TCRdb kept only the in-frame ones, dropping some. The sample has 55,000 to 90,000 clones, approximately 90% seen once. The sequenced sample was peripheral blood. The receptor set was obtained from a man aged 70-80 years with active COVID-19.

The chain carries TRBV5-1 and TRBJ2-1; 8 bases are a match to TRBD2. Germline CDR1 and CDR2: SGHRS and YFSETQ. The CDR3 contains 15 residues. The junction had 12 bases not matched to a gene; V was cut back by 4 bases and J by 9 bases. CDR3 region: CASSPTDAGRGEQFF. In DNA form, the CDR3 reads TGCGCCAGCAGCCCCACGGATGCCGGGAGGGGTGAGCAGTTCTTC.

This clone was observed a handful of times. The V gene is TRBV29-1, the J gene TRBJ1-2; no clear D. The germline V gene has CDR1 SQVTM and CDR2 ANQGSEA. The length of the CDR3 is 14 residues. Trimming stripped 3 bases from V and 4 bases from J, with 15 bases between. CDR3 residues: CSVDTDAGFYGYTF. The CDR3 DNA follows: TGCAGCGTTGATACCGACGCAGGTTTCTATGGCTACACCTTC.

This clone has just a few counts. The chain recombines TRBV10-3 with TRBJ2-7, with 9 bases aligning to TRBD1. The CDR3 loop spans 15 amino acids. Losses at the gene ends were 4 bases for V and 3 bases for J; bases not matched to a gene: 7. Germline V gene lookup returns CDR1 ENHRY and CDR2 SYGVKD. CDR3 coding DNA: TGTGCCATCAGTGGGCCAACAGGGGGCAGCTACGAGCAGTACTTC. Amino acid sequence: CAISGPTGGSYEQYF.

The chain is built from TRBV4-2 and TRBJ1-3, with TRBD1 as a possible D gene (5 bases). The CDR3 length is 14 residues. Germline V gene data show CDR1 as LGHNA and CDR2 as YNFKEQ. Trimming stripped 2 bases from V and 4 bases from J, with 9 bases between. This chain's CDR3 is CASSQRGLGNTIYF. CDR3 bases: TGTGCCAGCAGCCAACGGGGACTGGGAAACACCATATATTTT.

The rearrangement links TRBV14 to TRBJ2-7; 9 bases fit TRBD2. The CDR3 is 15 residues long. Germline V gives CDR1 SGHDN, CDR2 FVKESK. Germline trimming cut 4 bases from V and 6 bases from J; bases unmatched to any gene: 10. The CDR3 DNA follows: TGTGCCAGCAGCCCCTTATTAGCGGGAGCAACCGAGCAGTACTTC. Encoded protein: CASSPLLAGATEQYF.

The genes are TRBV3-1 (or the pseudogene TRBV3-2) and TRBJ2-7; maybe TRBD2 (5 bases). Deletions cut 4 bases from V and 0 bases from J, with 13 bases between. The CDR3 loop spans 15 amino acids. Germline V lookup: CDR1 LGHDT, CDR2 YNNKEL (reference sequence). The CDR3 here is CASSPAGGSSYEQYF. CDR3 bases: TGTGCCAGCAGCCCCGCCGGAGGAAGCTCCTACGAGCAGTACTTC.

V and J are TRBV27 and TRBJ2-1; weak D call: TRBD2 (6 bases). Germline CDR1 is MNHEY and CDR2 is SMNVEV (reference sequence). V lost 6 bases and J lost 6, with 15 bases in between. The length of the CDR3 is 14 residues. CDR3 sequence (DNA): TGTGCCAGCAGGGCTAGCGTTCCCCCCAATGAGCAGTTCTTC. It specifies CASRASVPPNEQFF.

The gene calls are TRBV28 and TRBJ1-3; 7 nucleotides align to TRBD1. V lost 0 bases to trimming and J lost 0 bases; unmatched junction nucleotides: 20. Germline V lookup: CDR1 MDHEN, CDR2 SYDVKM. This CDR3 has 22 amino acids. The CDR3 DNA reads as TGTGCCAGCAGTTTATGGCCGGGCGGGGCAGGGGGTTCCCCCTACTCTGGAAACACCATATATTTT. Translating gives CASSLWPGGAGGSPYSGNTIYF.

This chain uses TRBV30 with TRBJ2-7; 8 bases are a match to TRBD2. The ends lost 2 bases at V and 6 bases at J; junction bases unmatched: 6. The CDR3 length is 13 residues. The germline V gene encodes CDR1 GTSNPN and CDR2 SVGIG (reference sequence). CDR3 DNA: TGTGCCTGGAGTTTAGCGGGACCGGGCGAGCAGTACTTC. It encodes CAWSLAGPGEQYF.

The chain recombines TRBV29-1 with TRBJ2-5; D not resolved. Germline V gene data show CDR1 as SQVTM and CDR2 as ANQGSEA. V was shortened by 7 bases and J by 5 bases, with 8 bases between the two germline ends. The CDR3 has 10 residues. This CDR3 reads CSARVETQYF. The CDR3 DNA follows: TGCAGCGCCCGAGTTGAGACCCAGTACTTC.

This chain connects TRBV14 to TRBJ2-1; perhaps TRBD1 as D (5 bases). The germline V gene encodes CDR1 SGHDN and CDR2 FVKESK. The CDR3 has 15 amino acids. Trimming stripped 0 bases from V and 5 bases from J, with 11 bases between. CDR3 in amino acids: CASSQERAGHNEQFF. CDR3 DNA sequence: TGTGCCAGCAGCCAAGAACGGGCAGGGCACAATGAGCAGTTCTTC.

V and J are TRBV7-3 and TRBJ2-1, with 9 bases that match TRBD2. CDR3 length equals 14 residues. Germline V CDR1 and CDR2: SGHTA, FQGTGA. After removal of 5 bases from V and 6 bases from J, the junction contained 5 bases not matched to a gene. CDR3 amino acids: CASSQGLAPNEQFF. CDR3 nucleotides: TGTGCCAGCAGCCAAGGACTAGCGCCCAATGAGCAGTTCTTC.

The CDR3: CASSLGGAGPQDTQYF. CDR3 in DNA: TGTGCCAGCAGCTTAGGCGGGGCAGGGCCCCAGGATACGCAGTATTTT. The chain uses TRBV7-9 and TRBJ2-3, with TRBD2 as a possible D gene (6 bases). Germline CDR1 is SEHNR and CDR2 is FQNEAQ (reference sequence). The CDR3 is 16 residues long. Trimming took 1 base from V and 6 from J, leaving 17 bases between them. Together with reference TRBV7-9 and TRBJ2-3, the CDR3 gives the full variable domain: DTGVSQNPRHKITKRGQNVTFRCDPISEHNRLYWYRQTLGQGPEFLTYFQNEAQLEKSRLLSDRFSAERPKGSFSTLEIQRTEQGDSAMYLCASSLGGAGPQDTQYFGPGTRLTVL.

The chain couples TRBV30 to TRBJ2-1; 7 positions agree with TRBD2. The germline gives CDR1 GTSNPN, CDR2 SVGIG (reference sequence). The CDR3 loop spans 14 amino acids. V dropped 0 bases and J dropped 15; count of bases not matched to a gene: 14. CDR3 sequence reads: CAWSVGVGGSRLFF. CDR3 DNA sequence: TGTGCCTGGAGTGTAGGGGTTGGCGGGAGTAGGCTGTTCTTC.

This chain links TRBV4-1 with TRBJ2-7; the D gene is possibly TRBD1 (6 bases). Germline V gene data show CDR1 as MGHRA and CDR2 as YSYEKL. V was pared by 1 base and J by 1 base, with 14 bases between. The CDR3 runs to 16 residues. The CDR3 DNA reads as TGCGCCAGCAGCCAAGGAACTACTGACAGGTCCTACGAGCAGTACTTC. Translated, it gives CASSQGTTDRSYEQYF.

The rearrangement joins TRBV27 to TRBJ2-3, with TRBD2 matching over 15 bases. Trimming cost V 9 bases and J 6 bases; bases outside gene matches: 13. Germline V gene data show CDR1 as MNHEY and CDR2 as SMNVEV (reference sequence). The CDR3 is made up of 17 amino acids. CDR3 protein: CARPPGLAGGPGDTQYF. The CDR3 DNA is TGTGCCAGACCACCCGGACTAGCGGGAGGGCCGGGGGATACGCAGTATTTT.

The V gene is TRBV5-1, the J gene TRBJ2-3, with a tentative D call TRBD2 (5 bases). This CDR3 is built from 13 residues. Trimming cost V 4 bases and J 5 bases, with 11 bases left between them. CDR1 SGHRS and CDR2 YFSETQ come from the germline V gene. In DNA, the CDR3 is TGCGCCAGCAGCGGCCCTCGGGGAGATACGCAGTATTTT. Translation: CASSGPRGDTQYF.

V usage is TRBV9 and J usage is TRBJ2-2; 8 nucleotides match TRBD1. The germline V gene has CDR1 SGDLS and CDR2 YYNGEE. This CDR3 is 14 amino acids long. V trimming: 1 base; J trimming: 7 bases; junction bases outside the gene matches: 3. CDR3 sequence: CASSVQGASGELFF. The CDR3 bases are TGTGCCAGCAGCGTACAGGGGGCGAGCGGGGAGCTGTTTTTT.

The chain joins TRBV6-5 to TRBJ1-2, with 9 nucleotides matching TRBD1. The trim removed 4 bases at V and 7 bases at J, leaving 13 bases unmatched. CDR1 is MNHEY, CDR2 SVGAGI, per germline. The CDR3 is 16 residues long. The CDR3 DNA follows: TGTGCCAGCAGTTCCCCTCGGGGACAGGGAGGGGCTGGCTACACCTTC. This encodes CASSSPRGQGGAGYTF.

V and J are TRBV30 and TRBJ2-1, with 9 nucleotides matching TRBD2. J was trimmed by 6 bases and V by 2 bases; bases with no gene match: 11. Germline V gene lookup returns CDR1 GTSNPN and CDR2 SVGIG (reference sequence). The CDR3 loop spans 16 amino acids. The DNA of the CDR3 is TGTGCCTGGAGTCGCCTAGCGGGATTAGGGCTCAATGAGCAGTTCTTC. This translates into CAWSRLAGLGLNEQFF.

The sample holds a few counts of this clone. This sample includes further DNA sequences coding for the same CDR3. The J gene is TRBJ2-5, the V gene TRBV7-3, with 10 bases aligning to TRBD2. The CDR3 covers 15 residues. The V gene end was trimmed by 5 bases and the J gene end by 5 bases; junction bases not matched to a gene: 8. From germline, CDR1 is SGHTA and CDR2 FQGTGA. The CDR3 region is CASSPTSGRGETQYF. The DNA for the CDR3 is TGTGCCAGCAGCCCCACCAGCGGGAGGGGGGAGACCCAGTACTTC.

J is TRBJ1-2 and V is TRBV11-3, with 8 bases matching TRBD1. The V and J ends lost 5 bases and 5 bases, in that order; junction bases with no gene match: 10. This CDR3 is built from 15 residues. Per the germline V gene, CDR1 is SGHNT and CDR2 is YENEEA. The CDR3 loop is CASSPPGQGWYGYTF. CDR3 nucleotides: TGTGCCAGCAGCCCACCAGGACAGGGATGGTATGGCTACACCTTC.

The V and J genes are TRBV30 and TRBJ2-5; 7 bases are a match to TRBD1. This CDR3 region has 12 residues. The germline CDR1 and CDR2 sequences are GTSNPN and SVGIG (reference sequence). The V and J ends lost 6 bases and 4 bases, in that order; junction bases with no gene match: 5. CDR3 bases: TGTGCCTGCGGGACAGTGGGAGAGACCCAGTACTTC. It codes for CACGTVGETQYF. Combining the CDR3 with reference TRBV30 and TRBJ2-5 gives the whole variable domain SQTIHQWPATLVQPVGSPLSLECTVEGTSNPNLYWYRQAAGRGLQLLFYSVGIGQISSEVPQNLSASRPQDRQFILSSKKLLLSDSGFYLCACGTVGETQYFGPGTRLLVL.

The gene calls are TRBV28 and TRBJ1-1; 8 bases are shared with TRBD1. V shed 6 bases, J shed 4 bases, and the junction held 7 bases outside the gene matches. The germline CDR1 and CDR2 sequences are MDHEN and SYDVKM. The CDR3 runs to 14 residues. CDR3 nucleotides: TGTGCCAGCAGGGGACAGGCCCTGGGCACTGAAGCTTTCTTT. It is translated as CASRGQALGTEAFF.

The rearrangement links TRBV28 to TRBJ1-5; 9 positions match TRBD1. Germline CDR1 is MDHEN and CDR2 is SYDVKM. The V segment lost 5 bases and the J segment 9 bases; nucleotides outside the gene matches: 8. The CDR3 length is 14 residues. The chain's CDR3 is CASSPRQGGRPQHF. CDR3 coding DNA: TGTGCCAGCAGTCCCAGACAGGGGGGGAGGCCCCAGCATTTT.

CDR3 DNA: TGTGCCAGCAGCTTCCAGGGCCAGGGCCCGGGGCAGTACTTC. This encodes CASSFQGQGPGQYF. This rearrangement joins TRBV7-9 to TRBJ2-7, with D possibly TRBD1 on 5 matching bases. V lost 3 bases, J lost 9 bases, and 18 bases lay in between. Germline V gene lookup returns CDR1 SEHNR and CDR2 FQNEAQ (reference sequence). The CDR3 length is 14 residues.

This chain connects TRBV5-5 to TRBJ2-1; 16 nucleotides match TRBD2. The CDR3 is made up of 16 amino acids. The V segment lost 3 bases and the J segment 7 bases; nucleotides outside the gene matches: 4. Germline CDR1 reads SGHKS; CDR2 reads YYEKEE (reference sequence). CDR3 sequence reads: CASSWGLAGGQNEQFF. The CDR3 region has the DNA TGTGCCAGCAGCTGGGGACTAGCGGGAGGGCAGAATGAGCAGTTCTTC.